The 8 T cell receptor beta chains presented below share a single source sample, sequenced in a study of STAT5B mutations in CD4+ large granular lymphocyte leukemia (dated by TCRdb to between 2021 and 2023). Preparation of the library involved the immunoSEQ multiplex PCR assay. Here the immuneACCESS table is served through TCRdb, limited to in-frame sequences with V and J called. Missing clones are a known gap in these copies; in checked studies unresolved V genes cover under half, and the rest lacks a known reason. The sample profile shows under 50,000 clones; more than 65% of them were found once. Clones ranked in the top ten supply roughly 0.35% of the sample. Sequences were obtained from CD4+ T cells from blood buffy coats. Receptors were obtained from a human donor in good health.

This clone came up a few times. CDR3: CASSDRSRDGYTF. DNA of the CDR3: TGTGCCAGCAGTGACCGGTCCAGGGATGGCTACACCTTC. This chain connects TRBV25-1 to TRBJ1-2, with D maybe TRBD1 (5 bases). CDR3 length: 13 residues. Trimming pared 3 bases from V and 6 bases from J, leaving 11 bases between. CDR1 and CDR2 from the germline V gene are MGHDK and SYGVNS.

The rearrangement uses TRBV29-1 and TRBJ1-1; D uncertain. The CDR3 totals 11 residues. Germline V gene sequence: CDR1 SQVTM, CDR2 ANQGSEA. Trimming stripped 5 bases from V and 5 bases from J, with 9 bases between. CDR3 nucleotide sequence: TGCAGCGTTCTGCAAAAGACTGAAGCTTTCTTT. Translated: CSVLQKTEAFF.

The V gene is TRBV10-1, the J gene TRBJ2-1, with 9 bases matching TRBD2. Germline lookup yields CDR1 WNHNN and CDR2 SYGVQD (reference sequence). V lost 6 bases, J lost 6 bases, and 6 bases stayed unmatched. There are 14 residues in the CDR3. CDR3 protein: CASSGTSPTNEQFF. The CDR3 coding sequence is TGCGCCAGCAGCGGGACTAGCCCGACCAATGAGCAGTTCTTC.

The V and J genes are TRBV2 and TRBJ2-2; D uncertain. The germline V gene encodes CDR1 SNHLY and CDR2 FYNNEI. This CDR3 region has 16 residues. V lost 1 base to trimming and J lost 1 base, with 10 bases between them. The CDR3 DNA follows: TGTGCCAGCAGTGAAGATGGCGGAGAGAACACCGGGGAGCTGTTTTTT. Translated, it gives CASSEDGGENTGELFF.

This clone was detected a few times. The chain links TRBV7-9 to TRBJ1-2; D is unclear. CDR1 and CDR2 (germline): SEHNR, FQNEAQ (reference sequence). Trimming took 1 base from V and 8 from J, leaving 20 bases between them. The CDR3 length is 16 residues. The CDR3 DNA is TGTGCCAGCAGCTTAGAGGTGGTCGGTGCGGGTGTAGGCTACACCTTC. Translating gives CASSLEVVGAGVGYTF.

The chain is built from TRBV2 and TRBJ2-7, with D possibly called TRBD1 or TRBD2 (5 bases each). Trimming removed 4 bases at V and 6 bases at J, with 13 bases between. Germline CDR1 and CDR2: SNHLY and FYNNEI. The CDR3 has 13 amino acids. The CDR3 region has the DNA TGTGCCAGCAGTGGGGACGAGGGTACCGAGCAGTACTTC. Amino acids: CASSGDEGTEQYF.

As DNA, the CDR3 is TGTGCCAGCAGCGAGTGGGGGACAGACAATCAGCCCCAGCATTTT. Translated: CASSEWGTDNQPQHF. The rearrangement links TRBV6-1 to TRBJ1-5, with TRBD1 identical over 7 bases. Per germline, CDR1 MNHNS and CDR2 SASEGT. The CDR3 covers 15 residues. V trimming: 6 bases; J trimming: 3 bases; junction bases outside the gene matches: 8.

The genes are TRBV7-3 and TRBJ2-1; D is unresolved. The V gene's germline CDR1 is SGHTA and CDR2 FQGTGA. Trimming stripped 5 bases from V and 0 bases from J, with 5 bases between. This CDR3 comprises 13 residues. CDR3: CASSVDSYNEQFF. The CDR3, as DNA: TGTGCCAGCAGCGTGGACTCCTACAATGAGCAGTTCTTC.